These T cell receptor beta chains were read from a single sample in a study of blood T cells in healthy people across ages. TCRdb re-called the 5' RACE reads with MiXCR, one entry per CDR3 protein. This table holds about a million distinct CDR3 sequences, approximately 50% found once. The material sequenced was blood. The receptors originated from a woman aged 55-70 years in good health. Both conserved end residues are part of each CDR3.

CAISESPLTSPGSYEQYF	18	TRBV10-3	TRBJ2-7
CASSPYSGSEEETQYF	16	TRBV7-8	TRBJ2-5
CASSYSPFRDRAYEQYF	17	TRBV6-6	TRBJ2-7
CASIPGAKNIQYF	13	TRBV6-1	TRBJ2-4
CASSYQRTQETQYF	14	TRBV6-5	TRBJ2-5
CASSQAADANTGELFF	16	TRBV4-2	TRBJ2-2
CASTSGTSGSNEQYF	15	TRBV12-3/TRBV12-4	TRBJ2-7
CASRLAASYNEQFF	14	TRBV12-3/TRBV12-4	TRBJ2-1
CASSLIQTIAGDTQYF	16	TRBV5-6	TRBJ2-3
CASSLRGQWQETQYF	15	TRBV4-1	TRBJ2-5
CASTHSRGDHNEQFF	15	TRBV11-2	TRBJ2-1
CSALRIQETQYF	12	TRBV20-1	TRBJ2-5
CASSTGETGKTQYF	14	TRBV18	TRBJ2-5
CASSQDMRAGGSDEQYF	17	TRBV4-3	TRBJ2-7
CASSQLRDRKEQFF	14	TRBV4-2	TRBJ2-1
CASSEGRTNSPLHF	14	TRBV5-1	TRBJ1-6
CASSLGESSYEQYF	14	TRBV5-1	TRBJ2-7
CASGRQEDTF	10	TRBV28	TRBJ1-2
CASSQDLAEQGTANYGYTF	19	TRBV3-1	TRBJ1-2
CASSRGREYEQYF	13	TRBV5-5	TRBJ2-7
CSASKEGVIPPYEQYF	16	TRBV20-1	TRBJ2-7
CASSLQQGGFYEQYF	15	TRBV7-2	TRBJ2-7
CASSQDPGLNYGYTF	15	TRBV4-1	TRBJ1-2
CASSQRKDYGYTF	13	TRBV3-1	TRBJ1-2
CASSLTGNPYEQFF	14	TRBV27	TRBJ2-1
CSVEGGDREYGYTF	14	TRBV29-1	TRBJ1-2
CASSQGGTGDQPQHF	15	TRBV4-2	TRBJ1-5
CASRGVGAINEQFF	14	TRBV13	TRBJ2-1
CASSFVSGERGYTF	14	TRBV28	TRBJ1-2
CASAPDYPSYEQYF	14	TRBV12-5	TRBJ2-7
CASQPQARRTDTQYF	15	TRBV2	TRBJ2-3
CASWTEYNEQFF	12	TRBV6-1	TRBJ2-1
CASSPFGVAGGGEQYF	16	TRBV5-1	TRBJ2-7
CSAPLETGFDRYTF	14	TRBV20-1	TRBJ1-2
CASSSHRLASYEQYF	15	TRBV6-2/TRBV6-3	TRBJ2-7
CACRVFPDTQYF	12	TRBV30	TRBJ2-3
CASSQGDWNNEQYF	14	TRBV5-1	TRBJ2-7
CASRRGLYNEQFF	13	TRBV12-3/TRBV12-4	TRBJ2-1
CAISDAPREQFF	12	TRBV10-3	TRBJ2-1
CSAGLAGGQQETQYF	15	TRBV29-1	TRBJ2-5
CASSQDRLPRDEQFF	15	TRBV14	TRBJ2-1
CASSPPSASEQYF	13	TRBV7-9	TRBJ2-7
CASSFGQERTYEQYF	15	TRBV5-1	TRBJ2-7
CASSPPATYQQYF	13	TRBV2	TRBJ2-7
CASSPIAAGRGLGQYF	16	TRBV6-5	TRBJ2-5
CASSPGLAGVSEQFF	15	TRBV18	TRBJ2-1
CASMSVGWSGETEAFF	16	TRBV6-5	TRBJ1-1
CSAWAGTENLGEQYF	15	TRBV20-1	NA
CASSPLRGEEQYF	13	TRBV18	TRBJ2-5